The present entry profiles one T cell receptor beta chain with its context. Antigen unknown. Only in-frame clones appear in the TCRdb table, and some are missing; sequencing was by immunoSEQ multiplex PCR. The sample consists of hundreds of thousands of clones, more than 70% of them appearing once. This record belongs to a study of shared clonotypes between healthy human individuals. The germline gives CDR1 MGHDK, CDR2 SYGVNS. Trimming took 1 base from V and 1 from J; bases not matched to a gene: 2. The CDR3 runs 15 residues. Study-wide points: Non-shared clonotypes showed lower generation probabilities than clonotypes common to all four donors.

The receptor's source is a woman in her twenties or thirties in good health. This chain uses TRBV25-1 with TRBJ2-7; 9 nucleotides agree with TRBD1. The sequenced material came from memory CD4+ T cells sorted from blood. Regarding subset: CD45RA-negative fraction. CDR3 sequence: CASSELGQGSYEQYF. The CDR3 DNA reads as TGTGCCAGCAGTGAATTGGGACAGGGTTCCTACGAGCAGTACTTC.